This TCR beta chain was sequenced in a study of T cells in Graves' hyperthyroidism and ophthalmopathy. The CDR3 contains 16 residues. Germline-derived CDR1 and CDR2 are LGHDT and YNNKEL (reference sequence). What was amplified from RNA transcripts were TCR beta CDR3 regions. In the first-round RT-PCR of the TCR CDR3, the HTBI primer set was used. TCRdb itself ran the multiplex PCR reads through MiXCR, one entry per CDR3 protein. Counted here are some 530,000 distinct CDR3 sequences, 20% to 25% occurring once; the ten biggest clones make up about half. This clonotype was seen once. Germline is not matched at one junction end, which may reflect a read error.

V is TRBV3-1 and J is TRBJ2-7, with D tentatively TRBD2 (5 bases). The receptor was derived from a woman in her 70s with Graves' ophthalmopathy. Sequenced sample: blood. The CDR3 loop reads CASSQGGLLGSYEQYF. CDR3 nucleotide sequence: TGCGCCAGCAGCCAAGGAGGCCTTCTGGGATCCTACGAGCAGTACTTC.